This T cell receptor beta chain appears in the sequencing data of a study of CD8 T cells in Susac syndrome. Sequencing of TCR beta, carried out with a high-throughput approach, was applied to CD8+ and CD4+ T cells from the blood. This CDR3 contains 15 residues. Germline V gene sequence: CDR1 KGHSH, CDR2 LQKENI. The V segment lost 6 bases and the J segment 4 bases; nucleotides outside the gene matches: 9. Reverse transcription of roughly 0.5 to 1 ug RNA was carried out with random hexamers. TCR beta CDR3 was amplified by immunoSEQ multiplex PCR. This amplification extended across 54 Vbeta and 13 Jbeta segments. TCRdb passed the immunoSEQ multiplex PCR reads through MiXCR, listing each CDR3 protein once. There are over 120,000 distinct CDR3 sequences in the sample; approximately 93% occur only once, and 0.07% to 0.1% lies in the top ten.

Input material: CD4+ T cells from PBMCs. V usage is TRBV18 and J usage is TRBJ2-1, with TRBD1 matching 7 bases. The source of this sequence is a human donor in good health. The CDR3 DNA is TGTGCCAGCTCTCTTGAGGGGGCTACGTACAATGAGCAGTTCTTC. It specifies CASSLEGATYNEQFF.